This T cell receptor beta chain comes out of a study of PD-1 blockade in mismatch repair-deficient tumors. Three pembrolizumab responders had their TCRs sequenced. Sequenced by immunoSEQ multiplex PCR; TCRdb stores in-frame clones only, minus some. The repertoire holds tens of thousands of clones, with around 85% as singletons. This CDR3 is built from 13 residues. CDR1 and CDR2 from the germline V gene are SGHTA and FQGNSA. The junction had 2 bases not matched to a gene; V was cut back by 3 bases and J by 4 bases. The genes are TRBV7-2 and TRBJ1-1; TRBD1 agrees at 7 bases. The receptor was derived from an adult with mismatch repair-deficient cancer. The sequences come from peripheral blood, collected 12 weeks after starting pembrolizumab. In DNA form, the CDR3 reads TGTGCCAGCAGCTTGACAGGGTTCACTGAAGCTTTCTTT. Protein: CASSLTGFTEAFF.